This T cell receptor (beta chain) was recorded in a study of shared clonotypes between healthy human individuals (dated by TCRdb to the early 2020s). Regarding the complete study: Three men and two women, aged 18 to 49 years, made up the cohort. To increase sequencing depth and limit assay-specific biases, different laboratories used diverse techniques to prepare libraries and sequence TCR repertoires. For each donor, CD4 naive and CD4 memory were each given three plates, CD8 naive was given two plates, and CD8 memory was given one plate. Each donor's leukapheresis produced roughly between about 0.8 and 8.9 billion PBMCs. Blood TCR repertoires of about 5 healthy adults were deeply sequenced to estimate repertoire size and the extent of clonotype sharing between individuals. Broad study findings and their caveats: Incomplete sequencing was indicated by rarefaction of sorted-subset datasets, despite the large sequencing depth. Sampling was restricted to blood, and TCR repertoires in tissues likely differ from the TCR repertoires found in blood. The small number of donors limited the genetic and exposure-history diversity represented. Across four donors, about 5.2% of naive CD4, roughly 3.5% of naive CD8, roughly 2.2% of memory CD4, and approximately 0.42% of memory CD8 clonotypes were shared. Higher generation probabilities were observed for clonotypes shared by all four sorted-subset donors than for non-shared clonotypes. Naive subsets generally had larger estimated clonotype richness than memory subsets. Pairwise subsampling indicated that sequencing depth was expected to affect the degree of clonotype sharing among donors.

Using the deep immunoSEQ assay, TCR CDR3 regions were amplified from genomic DNA by multiplex PCR. Extracted genomic DNA from each cell subset was spread evenly across all wells of several immunoSEQ 96-well plates, with each plate serving as a replicate. For sorted subsets, each replicate PCR was loaded with around 200 ng genomic DNA, equivalent to 25,000 to 35,000 T cell genomes. Purified libraries were quantified with a Qubit 3.0 fluorometer, sized on a Bioanalyzer 2100, and re-quantified with the KAPA Library Quantification kit. Every immunoSEQ 96-well plate was sequenced on a dedicated single-read 150-cycle Illumina NextSeq 550 flow cell. In the original analysis: Because the immunoSEQ output held only junctional sequences and lacked quality scores, the filtering could not match the filtering applied to full-length reads. To assign V/J genes and CDR3, sequences were annotated using PyIR, a Python wrapper for IgBLAST v1.9, with IMGT germline references. Any read was removed if the V/J assignment was weak (E-value above 1e-6), the CDR3 was missing, or the read contained stop codons, out-of-frame junctions, or ambiguous translated residues. V3J clonotypes were defined by identical inferred V gene, J gene, and CDR3 amino acid sequence. To compute the percentage overlap between repertoires, the number of shared unique clonotypes was divided by the size of the smaller repertoire. Richness of each repertoire was evaluated using RTK rarefaction, the Chao1 estimator, and Recon v2.1 estimates of unobserved clonotypes. For all TCRbeta clonotypes obtained by the gDNA method from a few donors, generation probabilities were computed with OLGA. This is the immuneACCESS table as TCRdb keeps it, with only in-frame sequences that have V and J called. A part of the clones is gone; compared with another copy, unresolved V genes explain less than half, and the rest is unexplained. Clonal size and the V and J genes are those of that table, whereas D and trimming came from the DNA. Here the sample has 640,000 or so clones; around 72% occur a single time. The leading ten clones occupy about 1.8% of the sample.

In regard to this clone: There is no known antigen for this receptor. No quality values exist for individual bases; no much larger clone is one base distant.

The cysteine opens and the phenylalanine closes a CDR3 of 15 amino acids. Here the CDR3 DNA is all that survives: 45 bases in frame from base 1. V is trimmed back by 5 bases and J by 6 bases, and the junction contains 6 bases that no gene match accounts for. Taken from the germline V gene (reference sequence), the CDR1 and CDR2 loops are GTSNPN and SVGIG. The donors were healthy, HIV-negative adults with no recently reported acute infections or vaccinations. All donors were Caucasian adults living in Nashville, Tennessee, USA. CD4+ T cells were enriched by magnetic negative selection, after which naive cells were positively selected on CD45RA and the negative fraction was taken as the memory subset. After blood collection by leukapheresis, PBMCs were isolated using Ficoll-Histopaque density gradient centrifugation and then cryopreserved in the vapor phase of liquid nitrogen. Analytical flow cytometry was used to check the purity and quantity of each magnetically sorted T cell population. Genomic DNA was isolated from every sorted fraction and measured by UV absorbance on a Nanodrop 2000c.

The source is a woman in her 30s in good health. The sample consisted of memory CD4+ T cells sorted from blood. The cell subset or site label, read with the paper, signifies: CD45RA-negative fraction. The chain employs TRBV30 and TRBJ2-1, with 14 bases matching TRBD2. CDR3 reads: CAWALGLAGANEQFF. The bases are TGTGCCTGGGCCCTGGGACTAGCGGGAGCCAATGAGCAGTTCTTC.